This T cell receptor (beta chain) stems from a study of blood T cells in healthy people across ages. Notes on the study in general: Long-lived donors exceeded aged donors in naive CD4+ cells and diversity.

The CDR3 totals 17 residues. V lost 1 base, J lost 4 bases, and 5 bases stayed unmatched. The germline V gene has CDR1 SGHTA and CDR2 FQGNSA. Remarks on this clonotype: Its cognate antigen is unknown.

The authors ran a second PCR of roughly 6 to 11 cycles using a sample-barcoded 5' primer and a J-beta primer mix. Each CDR3 protein is one row after TCRdb ran MiXCR on the 5' RACE reads. Altogether hundreds of thousands of distinct CDR3 sequences are present, 40% to 45% being singletons, with the ten largest covering 30%. This clonotype was obtained from a man aged 80 or over in good health. The sequenced material came from blood. The V gene is TRBV7-2, the J gene TRBJ2-1; 12 bases line up with TRBD2. CDR3 in amino acids: CASSLGASGRGYNEQFF. The CDR3 DNA reads as TGTGCCAGCAGCTTAGGGGCTAGCGGGAGGGGGTACAATGAGCAGTTCTTC.